Following are 12 T cell receptor beta chains from one sample sequenced in a study of blood T cells in healthy people across ages. Together with a sample-barcoded 5' primer, a J-beta primer mix was included in a second PCR lasting about 6 to 11 cycles. One entry per CDR3 protein results from TCRdb running MiXCR on the 5' RACE reads. The sample contains about 780,000 distinct CDR3 sequences, around 45% of which appear only once. Input material: blood. Receptors were obtained from an older man in good health.

The count of this clonotype is one. The chain carries TRBV12-3 or TRBV12-4 and TRBJ2-3, with 9 bases matching TRBD1. The CDR3 runs 17 residues. Trimming removed 7 bases from V and 5 bases from J; junction bases left unmatched: 16. As DNA, the CDR3 is TGTGCCAGCACCCTCGATTACAGGACAGGGGCGGTAGATACGCAGTATTTT. It is translated as CASTLDYRTGAVDTQYF.

This clonotype came up many times. The rearrangement links TRBV28 to TRBJ2-5, with 14 positions matching TRBD2. The CDR3 spans 16 residues. Trimming took 5 bases from V and 11 from J; bases not matched to a gene: 13. The germline V gene has CDR1 MDHEN and CDR2 SYDVKM. The CDR3 DNA reads TGTGCCAGCAGTGGGACTAGCGGGAGTGTCTACAATGAGCAGTACTTC. Protein: CASSGTSGSVYNEQYF. Full variable domain (remainder filled in from reference TRBV28 and TRBJ2-5): DVKVTQSSRYLVKRTGEKVFLECVQDMDHENMFWYRQDPGLGLRLIYFSYDVKMKEKGDIPEGYSVSREKKERFSLILESASTNQTSMYLCASSGTSGSVYNEQYFGPGTRLLVL.

This clonotype was detected only a few times. The V and J genes are TRBV28 and TRBJ2-1; 7 bases map to TRBD1. The CDR3 is 14 residues long. Germline-derived CDR1 and CDR2 are MDHEN and SYDVKM. V lost 6 bases, J lost 4 bases, and 6 bases stayed unmatched. This chain's CDR3 is CASRPTGKYNEQFF. Here the CDR3 DNA reads TGTGCCAGCAGGCCGACAGGGAAATACAATGAGCAGTTCTTC.

The chain joins TRBV29-1 to TRBJ1-2; D is ambiguous. The length of the CDR3 is 12 residues. Looked up from germline, CDR1 is SQVTM and CDR2 is ANQGSEA. Trimming left V 1 base short and J 4 bases short, with 7 bases between. This CDR3 is CSVEGATYGYTF. CDR3 coding DNA: TGCAGCGTTGAAGGGGCCACCTATGGCTACACCTTC.

This clonotype was observed a handful of times. The chain has TRBV21-1 and TRBJ2-4; no check of the table's D call, TRBD1, against the DNA was made. TRBV21-1 is an annotated pseudogene. The CDR3 extends over 14 amino acids. CDR3 nucleotides: TGTGCCTCAAGGGGGACCCCGGTCAAAAACATTCAGTACTTC. Protein sequence: CASRGTPVKNIQYF.

The DNA for the CDR3 is TGTGCCAGCACCCAGGGGCGACAGCCCCAGCATTTT. It specifies CASTQGRQPQHF. The J gene is TRBJ1-5, the V gene TRBV7-9, with a possible D match to TRBD1 (6 bases). CDR3 length equals 12 residues. V lost 7 bases, J lost 7 bases, and 11 bases lay in between. CDR1 and CDR2 (germline): SEHNR, FQNEAQ (reference sequence).

This clonotype was seen ten or more times. The chain uses TRBV10-3 and TRBJ2-1; 9 bases are a match to TRBD2. CDR3 length: 13 residues. Germline CDR1 is ENHRY and CDR2 is SYGVKD. The V and J ends lost 7 bases and 8 bases, in that order; junction bases with no gene match: 6. The CDR3 spells CAIKDSGRDEQFF. The CDR3 DNA sequence: TGTGCCATCAAGGATAGCGGGAGAGATGAGCAGTTCTTC.

Notes on this clonotype: A much larger clone is a single base away; this may be a read error. This chain joins TRBV6-1 and TRBJ2-7; D is tentatively TRBD1 or TRBD2 (6 bases each). The DNA end is a closer match to TRBJ2-5, so the J assignment may be wrong. The CDR3 runs to 12 residues. Germline CDR1 MNHNS, CDR2 SASEGT. The CDR3 DNA is TGTGCCAGCAGGGAGGGGGAAGAGACCCAGTACTTC. Protein: CASREGEETQYF.

This clonotype has just a few counts. This chain connects TRBV27 to TRBJ2-1; TRBD2 matches 7 bases. Germline trimming cut 10 bases from V and 4 bases from J; bases unmatched to any gene: 16. The germline V gene encodes CDR1 MNHEY and CDR2 SMNVEV (reference sequence). The CDR3 loop spans 16 amino acids. DNA of the CDR3: TGTGCCACCCAGGCGGTGGCGGGAGCCAGTTACAATGAGCAGTTCTTC. Protein: CATQAVAGASYNEQFF.

The chain uses TRBV4-3 and TRBJ1-2; 9 nucleotides match TRBD1. CDR3 length: 15 residues. V was clipped by 3 bases and J by 3 bases; unmatched bases: 5. Germline V gene sequence: CDR1 LGHNA, CDR2 YSLEER. CDR3 in amino acids: CASSQYTGGDYGYTF. Written as DNA, the CDR3 is TGCGCCAGCAGCCAGTACACAGGGGGCGACTATGGCTACACCTTC.

Details on this clonotype: An end of the junction differs from the germline gene, which may be a read error. This chain links TRBV20-1 with TRBJ2-3; TRBD1 matches 7 bases. Germline CDR1 is DFQATT and CDR2 is SNEGSKA (reference sequence). The CDR3 extends over 15 amino acids. As DNA, the CDR3 is TGCAGTACTAGTCCCCCGGGACAGATCGGAGATACGCAGTATTTT. Protein product: CSTSPPGQIGDTQYF.

The V call is TRBV27, the J call TRBJ2-5; D is uncertain. The CDR3 is 12 residues long. Germline V CDR1 and CDR2: MNHEY, SMNVEV (reference sequence). Deletions cut 5 bases from V and 11 bases from J, with 15 bases between. The CDR3 nucleotides read TGTGCCAGCAGTGGGAATTACAGTGAGCAGTACTTC. Its protein product is CASSGNYSEQYF.